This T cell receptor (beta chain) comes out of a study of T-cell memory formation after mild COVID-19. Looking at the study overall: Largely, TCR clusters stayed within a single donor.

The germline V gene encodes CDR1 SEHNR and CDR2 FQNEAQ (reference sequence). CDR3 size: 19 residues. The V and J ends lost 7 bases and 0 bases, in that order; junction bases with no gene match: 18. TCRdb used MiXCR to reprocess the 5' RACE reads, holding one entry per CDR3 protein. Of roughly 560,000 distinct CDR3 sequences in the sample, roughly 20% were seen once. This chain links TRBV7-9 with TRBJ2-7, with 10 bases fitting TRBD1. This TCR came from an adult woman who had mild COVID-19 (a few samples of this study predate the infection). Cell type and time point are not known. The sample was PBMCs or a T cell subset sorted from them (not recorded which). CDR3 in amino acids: CASIRLRDRGLTSSYEQYF. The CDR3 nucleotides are TGTGCCAGCATACGACTCCGGGACAGGGGTCTAACGAGCTCCTACGAGCAGTACTTC.